One sample yielded the 14 T cell receptor beta chains listed below, sequenced in a study of CD8 T cells in ankylosing spondylitis. TCRdb ran MiXCR on the 5' RACE reads and lists one entry per CDR3 protein. The top ten clones hold approximately 20% of a sample with 200,000 to 250,000 distinct CDR3 sequences, about 10% of them seen once. Sequencing was carried out using blood, either unsorted or a sorted T cell fraction (not recorded which). Source of these receptors: a male donor with ankylosing spondylitis or in good health (not recorded which).

This clonotype was seen many times. V gene TRBV3-1 combines with J gene TRBJ2-1; D remains ambiguous. V was cut by 0 bases and J by 9 bases, with 15 bases left in between. Germline V gene sequence: CDR1 LGHDT, CDR2 YNNKEL (reference sequence). The CDR3 covers 15 residues. DNA for the CDR3: TGTGCCAGCAGCCAAGATCCAGAGAGCATCACTGAGCAGTTCTTC. It encodes CASSQDPESITEQFF.

This clonotype turned up a few times. The chain's CDR3 is CASSYRGARAEAFF. CDR3 bases: TGTGCCAGCAGTTACCGAGGGGCGCGGGCTGAAGCTTTCTTT. This chain links TRBV6-2 or TRBV6-3 with TRBJ1-1; possible D gene TRBD1, 5 bases. The V end lost 2 bases, the J end lost 6 bases, and 13 bases lay between the germline ends. Looked up from germline, CDR1 is MNHEY and CDR2 is SVGEGT. This CDR3 contains 14 residues.

The chain couples TRBV7-3 to TRBJ2-3; 8 nucleotides agree with TRBD2. The ends lost 3 bases at V and 5 bases at J; junction bases unmatched: 7. In germline, CDR1 is SGHTA, CDR2 FQGTGA. The CDR3 is 15 residues long. The CDR3 DNA reads TGTGCCAGCAGCTTGGGCCCGACTAGCGTAGATACGCAGTATTTT. This sequence encodes CASSLGPTSVDTQYF. The whole variable domain, remainder taken from reference TRBV7-3 and TRBJ2-3, is GAGVSQTPSNKVTEKGKYVELRCDPISGHTALYWYRQSLGQGPEFLIYFQGTGAADDSGLPNDRFFAVRPEGSVSTLKIQRTERGDSAVYLCASSLGPTSVDTQYFGPGTRLTVL.

This clonotype was detected many times. The rearrangement links TRBV12-3 or TRBV12-4 to TRBJ2-4, with 7 nucleotides matching TRBD1. The J segment lost 2 bases and the V segment lost 2 bases, leaving 3 bases of the junction unmatched. This CDR3 is built from 15 residues. The CDR3 DNA reads TGTGCCAGCAGTTTAAACAGGGGTTCCAAAAACATTCAGTACTTC. It encodes CASSLNRGSKNIQYF.

Worth noting for this clonotype: A much larger clone differs from this one at a single base, so this may be a read error. This is likely a read error, given that the CDR3 carries no conserved phenylalanine or tryptophan at its end. The chain links TRBV20-1 to TRBJ2-2, with D uncertain. V lost 6 bases, J lost 4 bases, and 12 bases lay in between. There are 13 residues in the CDR3. Germline values: CDR1 DFQATT, CDR2 SNEGSKA (reference sequence). The CDR3 nucleotides are TGCAGTGCCCCGGACGGAGTCACCGGGGAGCTGTTTTTA. Protein: CSAPDGVTGELFL.

This clonotype showed up many times. V usage is TRBV25-1 and J usage is TRBJ1-2, with 8 bases matching TRBD1. Germline loops: CDR1 MGHDK, CDR2 SYGVNS. The CDR3 consists of 15 residues. V dropped 6 bases and J dropped 6; count of bases not matched to a gene: 12. The CDR3 is CASSDHGQGAHGYTF. The CDR3 coding sequence is TGTGCCAGCAGCGATCACGGACAGGGAGCCCATGGCTACACCTTC.

This clonotype was seen at least ten times. This rearrangement joins TRBV27 to TRBJ2-7; D may correspond to TRBD1 or TRBD2 (7 bases each). The ends were cut back, 4 bases at V and 9 bases at J, with 10 bases in the middle. This CDR3 has 11 residues. CDR1 and CDR2 (germline): MNHEY, SMNVEV (reference sequence). The CDR3 sequence: CASSSGGVQYF. The DNA of the CDR3 is TGTGCCAGCAGTTCAGGGGGGGTGCAGTACTTC.

This chain connects TRBV29-1 to TRBJ2-5, with D unclear. The ends were cut back, 6 bases at V and 2 bases at J, with 13 bases in the middle. CDR3 length: 13 residues. The germline gives CDR1 SQVTM, CDR2 ANQGSEA. CDR3 DNA: TGCAGCGTCCTTTATAACGGACAAGAGACCCAGTACTTC. It codes for CSVLYNGQETQYF.

This clonotype was counted at least ten times. The chain carries TRBV5-1 and TRBJ1-3, with D possibly being TRBD1 (6 bases). Trimming took 4 bases from V and 0 from J, leaving 14 bases between them. The CDR3 length is 16 residues. CDR1 is SGHRS, CDR2 YFSETQ, per germline. For the CDR3, the DNA is TGCGCCAGCAGCCTGACAGGTCCTCCCTCTGGAAACACCATATATTTT. This codes for CASSLTGPPSGNTIYF.

This clonotype has only a few counts. V gene TRBV12-3 or TRBV12-4 combines with J gene TRBJ1-4, with D unresolved. CDR3 length equals 15 residues. V lost 6 bases and J lost 0, with 11 bases in between. The CDR3 DNA reads as TGTGCCAGCAGCCGGATAGATGCAACTAATGAAAAACTGTTTTTT. This codes for CASSRIDATNEKLFF.

There are a few counts of this clonotype. The chain has TRBV7-9 and TRBJ2-5; 7 bases are shared with TRBD1. Per the germline V gene, CDR1 is SEHNR and CDR2 is FQNEAQ (reference sequence). V shed 5 bases, J shed 10 bases, and the junction held 13 bases outside the gene matches. This CDR3 has 14 amino acids. The CDR3 loop reads CASSNGQVQGSQYF. CDR3 nucleotide sequence: TGTGCCAGCAGCAACGGACAGGTTCAAGGGAGCCAGTACTTC.

This clonotype was picked up many times. V is TRBV20-1 and J is TRBJ2-7, with unresolved D. Trimming stripped 4 bases from V and 3 bases from J, with 7 bases between. CDR1 and CDR2 (germline): DFQATT, SNEGSKA (reference sequence). The CDR3 loop spans 11 amino acids. CDR3 nucleotides: TGCAGTGCTACTAGGAACTACGAGCAGTACTTC. Its translation is CSATRNYEQYF.

This clonotype was seen repeatedly, ten times or more. The rearrangement joins TRBV10-3 to TRBJ1-6; possible D gene TRBD1, 6 bases. There are 12 residues in the CDR3. V was trimmed by 2 bases and J by 10 bases, leaving 6 bases between them. The germline CDR1 and CDR2 sequences are ENHRY and SYGVKD. CDR3 loop: CAISEGQSPLHF. For the CDR3, the DNA is TGTGCCATCAGTGAGGGACAGTCACCCCTCCACTTT.

This clonotype showed up many times. The chain links TRBV4-2 to TRBJ2-7; TRBD2 agrees at 13 bases. With V trimmed by 4 bases and J by 6 bases, 12 bases remained unmatched. The CDR3 is 17 amino acids. CDR1 and CDR2 from the germline V gene are LGHNA and YNFKEQ. The CDR3 region is CASSPRLAGGSRSEQYF. The CDR3 DNA reads TGTGCCAGCAGCCCTCGACTAGCGGGGGGATCTCGGTCCGAGCAGTACTTC.